The source of this TCR beta chain is a study of T cell repertoires in cytomegalovirus infection. Study-wide results and limits: Using cumulative public TCR beta family frequency, the authors identified those who carried CMV together with the relevant HLA. In two of eight donors, the top clonotype was HLA-C-restricted CMV-specific.

As for this clonotype: Its target is not known.

V dropped 2 bases and J dropped 1 base, with 10 bases sitting between them. Germline V lookup: CDR1 SGHVS, CDR2 FNYEAQ. The CDR3 has 15 amino acids. MiXCR, applied by TCRdb to the reads, yields one record per CDR3 protein. The sample holds approximately 730,000 distinct CDR3 sequences; approximately 33% are singletons and the top ten take 18%. The receptor's source is a human donor in good health (CMV status not recorded). Some clones in this sample may be carry-over from other donors' samples. V usage is TRBV7-6 and J usage is TRBJ2-3, with D tentatively TRBD1 or TRBD2 (5 bases each). The sample in question was cultured PBMCs, obtained from culture after CMV antigen stimulation. CDR3 in amino acids: CASSLRGDRTDTQYF. In nucleotides, the CDR3 is TGTGCCAGCAGCTTACGGGGCGACCGCACAGATACGCAGTATTTT.